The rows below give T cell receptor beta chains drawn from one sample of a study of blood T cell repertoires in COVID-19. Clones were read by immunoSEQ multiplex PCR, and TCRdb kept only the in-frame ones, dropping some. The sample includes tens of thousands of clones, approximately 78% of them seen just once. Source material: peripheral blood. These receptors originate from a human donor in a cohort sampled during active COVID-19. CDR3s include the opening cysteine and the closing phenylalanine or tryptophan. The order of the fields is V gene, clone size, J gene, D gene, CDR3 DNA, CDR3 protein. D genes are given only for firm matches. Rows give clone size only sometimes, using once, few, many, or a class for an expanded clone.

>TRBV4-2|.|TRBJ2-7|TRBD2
TGTGCCAGCAGCCAAGAATCTAGCGGGGGGAACGAGCAGTACTTC
CASSQESSGGNEQYF
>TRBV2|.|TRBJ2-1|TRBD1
TGTGCCAGCAGTGAGCGGGACAGGGAATATCATGAGCAGTTCTTC
CASSERDREYHEQFF
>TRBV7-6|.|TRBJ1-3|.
TGTGCCAGCAGTGGTGCGTCGAGAAACACCATATATTTT
CASSGASRNTIYF
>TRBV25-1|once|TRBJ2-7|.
TGTGCCAGCAGTGAAGCAGGGTTGGAGGAGCAGTACTTC
CASSEAGLEEQYF
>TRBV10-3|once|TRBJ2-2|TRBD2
TGTGCCGGAGGCGGGGGGGCGAACACCGGGGAGCTGTTTTTT
CAGGGGANTGELFF
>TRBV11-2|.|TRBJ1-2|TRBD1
TGTGCCAGCAGCTCATCCGGGACAGGGATGAACTATGGCTACACCTTC
CASSSSGTGMNYGYTF
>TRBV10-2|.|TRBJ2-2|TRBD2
TGCGCCAGTAACCCTAGCGGGGGGGATACCGGGGAGCTGTTTTTT
CASNPSGGDTGELFF
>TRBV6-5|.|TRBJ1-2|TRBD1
TGTGCCAGCAGCGACAACAGGGGTGCTGGCTACACCTTC
CASSDNRGAGYTF
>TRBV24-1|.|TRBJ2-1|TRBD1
TGTGCCACCAGTGACCGCGGGACAGGGGTGTCGAATGAGCAGTTCTTC
CATSDRGTGVSNEQFF
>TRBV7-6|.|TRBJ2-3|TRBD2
TGTGCCAGCAGCTCGGGACTAGCGGGGGGGGCAGATACGCAGTATTTT
CASSSGLAGGADTQYF
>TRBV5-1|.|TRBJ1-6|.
TGCGCCAGCAGTCCGGGGAGCAATTCACCCCTCCACTTT
CASSPGSNSPLHF
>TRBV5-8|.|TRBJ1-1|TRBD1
TGTGCCAGCAGCAACAGGGGCTCGATTGAAGCTTTCTTT
CASSNRGSIEAFF
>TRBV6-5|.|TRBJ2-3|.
TGTGCCAGCGACAGACCGAATACGCAGTATTTT
CASDRPNTQYF
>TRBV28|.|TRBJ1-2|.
TGTGCCAGCAGTTTATCATCAGGGCCCTCTGAGGGCTACACCTTC
CASSLSSGPSEGYTF
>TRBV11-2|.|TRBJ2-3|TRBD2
TGTGCCAGCAGCCCGGGACTAAACCCCACAGATACGCAGTATTTT
CASSPGLNPTDTQYF
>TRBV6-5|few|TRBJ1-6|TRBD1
TGTGCCAGCAGACCCGCGACAGGGTACAATTCACCCCTCCACTTT
CASRPATGYNSPLHF
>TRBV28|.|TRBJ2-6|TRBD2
TGTGCCAGCAGTTACCTTTTCCGACTAGCGGGGGCCACCTCTGGGGCCAACGTCCTGACTTTC
CASSYLFRLAGATSGANVLTF
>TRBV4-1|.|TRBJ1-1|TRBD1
TGCGCCAGCAGCCAATCAATGGGACAGGGCCACACTGAAGCTTTCTTT
CASSQSMGQGHTEAFF
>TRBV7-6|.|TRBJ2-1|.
TGTGCCAGCAGTTTACGCCGGGATAGGGGGTACAATGAGCAGTTCTTC
CASSLRRDRGYNEQFF
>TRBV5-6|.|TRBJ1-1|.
TGTGCCAGCAGCTTGGGACAGGTGGGCACTGAAGCTTTCTTT
CASSLGQVGTEAFF
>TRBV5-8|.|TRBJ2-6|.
TGTGCCAGCAGCTTGGAAAGGACTGTTGGGGCCAACGTCCTGACTTTC
CASSLERTVGANVLTF
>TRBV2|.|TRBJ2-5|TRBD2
TGTGCCAGCACCTCCCGACTAGCGGGGGGCGAGACCCAGTACTTC
CASTSRLAGGETQYF
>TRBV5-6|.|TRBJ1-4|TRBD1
TGTGCCAGCAGCGGAGAGACAGGGGCCGATAATGAAAAACTGTTTTTT
CASSGETGADNEKLFF
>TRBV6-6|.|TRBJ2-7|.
TGTGCCAGCAGTTACTCGGGGGCAGACAACGAGCAGTACTTC
CASSYSGADNEQYF
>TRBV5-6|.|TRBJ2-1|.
TGTGCCAGCAGCTTGAGCATGGTCTCCTACAATGAGCAGTTCTTC
CASSLSMVSYNEQFF
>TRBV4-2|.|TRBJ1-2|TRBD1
TGTGCCAGCAGCCAAGACGGAGCGAGGGGGCGCGGGGGCTACACCTTC
CASSQDGARGRGGYTF
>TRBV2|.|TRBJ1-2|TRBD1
TGTGCCAGCAGTGGAAGAGCCCAGGACAGGGGCTACGGCTACACCTTC
CASSGRAQDRGYGYTF
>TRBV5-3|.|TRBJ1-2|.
TGTGCTTTCCCGGGGGCTAACTATGGCTACACCTTC
CAFPGANYGYTF
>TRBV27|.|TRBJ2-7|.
TGTGCCACCGGCCGGGGTCGCCCCTACGAGCAGTACTTC
CATGRGRPYEQYF
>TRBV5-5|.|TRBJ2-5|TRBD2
TGTGCCAGCAGGCGGGAGATCCAAGTAGGCTCTTTGACCCAGTACTTC
CASRREIQVGSLTQYF
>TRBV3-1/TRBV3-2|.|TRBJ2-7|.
TGTGCCAGCAGCCCCGAGGTAAAGGTGGAGCAGTACTTC
CASSPEVKVEQYF
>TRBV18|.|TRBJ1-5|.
TGTGCCAGCTCACCTACCGGGGGTAATAATCAGCCCCAGCATTTT
CASSPTGGNNQPQHF
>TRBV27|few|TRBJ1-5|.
TGTGCCAGAGCCCTTGAACAGAAGGGCAATCAGCCCCAGCATTTT
CARALEQKGNQPQHF
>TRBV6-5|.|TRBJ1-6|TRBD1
TGTGCCAGCAGGGACAGGGGTGAGTCACCCCTCCACTTT
CASRDRGESPLHF
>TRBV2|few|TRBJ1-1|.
TGTGCCAGGAAACAGGGAAGTCGGACTGAAGCTTTCTTT
CARKQGSRTEAFF
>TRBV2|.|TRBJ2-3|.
TGTGCCAGCAGTGCGGGCACAGATACGCAGTATTTT
CASSAGTDTQYF
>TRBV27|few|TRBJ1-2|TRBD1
TGTGCCAGCAGTTTATCTCTGCAGGGGGCGTATGGCTACACCTTC
CASSLSLQGAYGYTF
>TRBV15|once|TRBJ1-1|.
TGTGCCACCAGCCGTATGAGTAACACTGAAGCTTTCTTT
CATSRMSNTEAFF
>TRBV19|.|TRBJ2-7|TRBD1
TGTGCCAGTAGTATCCCTGGACAGGGCATTGCGTCCTACGAGCAGTACTTC
CASSIPGQGIASYEQYF
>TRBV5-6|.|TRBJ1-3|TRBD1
TGTGCCAGCAGCCCGCCGGGACAGGCAGTCGGAAACACCATATATTTT
CASSPPGQAVGNTIYF
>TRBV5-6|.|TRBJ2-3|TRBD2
TGTGCCAGCAGTAACGGACTAGCGGGGGGAACAGATACGCAGTATTTT
CASSNGLAGGTDTQYF
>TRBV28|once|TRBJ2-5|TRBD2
TGTGCCAGCAGTTTTCCCCTAGCGGGGGTTCAGAAGACCCAGTACTTC
CASSFPLAGVQKTQYF
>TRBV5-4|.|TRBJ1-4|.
TGTGCCAGCAGCTTGGCCAAGAGGGGGGGCGAAAAACTGTTTTTT
CASSLAKRGGEKLFF
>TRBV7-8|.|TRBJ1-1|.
TGTGCCAGCAGCCGAAACACAGGGTGGGGCACTGAAGCTTTCTTT
CASSRNTGWGTEAFF
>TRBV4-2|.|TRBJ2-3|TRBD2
TGTGCCAGCAGCCTCAAGACTAGCGGAACGAGCACAGATACGCAGTATTTT
CASSLKTSGTSTDTQYF
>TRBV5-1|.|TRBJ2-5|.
TGCGCCAGCAGTGGTCTAGCCGGGGAGACCCAGTACTTC
CASSGLAGETQYF
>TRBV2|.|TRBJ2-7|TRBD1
TGTGCCAGCCATGATAGTGGACAGGGGCGGGAGCAGTACTTC
CASHDSGQGREQYF
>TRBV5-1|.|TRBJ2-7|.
TGCGCCAGCAGCCGCGGCACTACCTACGAGCAGTACTTC
CASSRGTTYEQYF
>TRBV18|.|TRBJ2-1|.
TGTGCCAGCTCACCACCGTTGACATCCAATGAGCAGTTCTTC
CASSPPLTSNEQFF
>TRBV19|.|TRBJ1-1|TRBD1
TGTGCCAGTAGCCGACAGGGCACTGAAGCTTTCTTT
CASSRQGTEAFF
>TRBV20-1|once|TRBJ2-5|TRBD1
TGCAGTGCAGCAGGGGGGACCCAGTACTTC
CSAAGGTQYF
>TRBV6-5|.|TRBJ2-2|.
TGTGCCAGCAGCCCGCCCCCGGGGGGGGAGCTGTTTTTT
CASSPPPGGELFF
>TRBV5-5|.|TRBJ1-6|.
TGTGCCAGCAGCTTGGGCAGACAGACTTTGGGTTCACCCCTCCACTTT
CASSLGRQTLGSPLHF
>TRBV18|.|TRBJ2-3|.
TGTGCCAGCTCACCCTCGGCAGATACGCAGTATTTT
CASSPSADTQYF
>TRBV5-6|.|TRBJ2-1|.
TGTGCCAGCAGTGACAGCAGTTATAAGCAGTTCTTC
CASSDSSYKQFF
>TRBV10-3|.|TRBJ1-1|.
TGTGCCATCAGTGGGGGGCCTGAAGCTTTCTTT
CAISGGPEAFF
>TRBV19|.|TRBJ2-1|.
TGTGCCAGTAGTGCAGATCCCTACAATGAGCAGTTCTTC
CASSADPYNEQFF
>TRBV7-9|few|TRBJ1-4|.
TGTGCCAGCAGCCATTCGGGGGCAACTAATGAAAAACTGTTTTTT
CASSHSGATNEKLFF
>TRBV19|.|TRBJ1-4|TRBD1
TGTGCCAGTAGTACCGGGACAGGGTTTGGAGAAAAACTGTTTTTT
CASSTGTGFGEKLFF